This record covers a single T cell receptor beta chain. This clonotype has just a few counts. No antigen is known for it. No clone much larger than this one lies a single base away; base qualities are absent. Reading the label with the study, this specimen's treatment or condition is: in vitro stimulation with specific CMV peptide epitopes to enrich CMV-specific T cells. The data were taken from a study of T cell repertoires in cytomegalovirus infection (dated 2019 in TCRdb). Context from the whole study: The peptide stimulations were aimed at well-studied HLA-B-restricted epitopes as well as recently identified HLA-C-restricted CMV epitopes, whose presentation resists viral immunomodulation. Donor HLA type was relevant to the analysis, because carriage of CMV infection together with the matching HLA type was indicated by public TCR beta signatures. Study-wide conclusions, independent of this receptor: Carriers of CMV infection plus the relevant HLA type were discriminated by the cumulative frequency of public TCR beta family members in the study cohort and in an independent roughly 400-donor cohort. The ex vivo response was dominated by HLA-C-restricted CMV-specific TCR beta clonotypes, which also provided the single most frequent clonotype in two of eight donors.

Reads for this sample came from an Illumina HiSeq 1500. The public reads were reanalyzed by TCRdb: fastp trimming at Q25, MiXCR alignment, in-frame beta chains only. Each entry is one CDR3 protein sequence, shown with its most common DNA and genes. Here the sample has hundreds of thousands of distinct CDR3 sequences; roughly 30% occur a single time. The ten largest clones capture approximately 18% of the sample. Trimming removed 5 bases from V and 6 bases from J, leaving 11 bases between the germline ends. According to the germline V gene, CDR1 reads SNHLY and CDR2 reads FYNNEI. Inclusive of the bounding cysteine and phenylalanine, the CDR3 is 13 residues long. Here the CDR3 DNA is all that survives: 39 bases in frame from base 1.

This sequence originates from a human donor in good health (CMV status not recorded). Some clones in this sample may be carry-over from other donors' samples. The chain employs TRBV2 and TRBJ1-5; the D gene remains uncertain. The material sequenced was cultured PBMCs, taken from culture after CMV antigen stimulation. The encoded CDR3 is CASSQNRPQPQHF. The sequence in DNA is TGTGCCAGCAGTCAAAACCGGCCTCAGCCCCAGCATTTT.